The clone carrying this TCR beta chain was seen a handful of times. The CDR3 is 16 residues long. V lost 5 bases, J lost 1 base, and 15 bases lay in between. Germline V gene data show CDR1 as KGHDR and CDR2 as SFDVKD. The data were obtained in a study of T cells after yellow fever vaccination. TCRdb used MiXCR to reprocess the 5' RACE reads, holding one entry per CDR3 protein. The data show hundreds of thousands of distinct CDR3 sequences, approximately 10% seen once. Sequenced material: PBMCs, taken on the day of the first yellow fever vaccination. The receptor was isolated from a man between 18 and 29 years old who received the YFV17D yellow fever vaccine. The chain combines TRBV24-1 with TRBJ2-3; perhaps TRBD2 as D (7 bases). Here the CDR3 reads CATSALGRGGTDTQYF. The CDR3, as DNA: TGTGCCACCAGTGCCCTGGGGAGGGGGGGCACAGATACGCAGTATTTT.